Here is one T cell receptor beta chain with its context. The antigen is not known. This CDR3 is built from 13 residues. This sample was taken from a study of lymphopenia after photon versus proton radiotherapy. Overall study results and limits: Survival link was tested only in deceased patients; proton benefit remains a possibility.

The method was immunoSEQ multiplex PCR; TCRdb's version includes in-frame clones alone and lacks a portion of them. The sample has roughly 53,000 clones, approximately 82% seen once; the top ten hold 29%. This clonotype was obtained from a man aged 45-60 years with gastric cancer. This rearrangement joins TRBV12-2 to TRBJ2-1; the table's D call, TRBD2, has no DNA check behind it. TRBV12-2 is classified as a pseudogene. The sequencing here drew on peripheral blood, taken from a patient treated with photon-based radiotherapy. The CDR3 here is CATKRSSYNEQFF. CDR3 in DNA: TGTGCAACAAAGCGAAGCTCCTACAATGAGCAGTTCTTC.